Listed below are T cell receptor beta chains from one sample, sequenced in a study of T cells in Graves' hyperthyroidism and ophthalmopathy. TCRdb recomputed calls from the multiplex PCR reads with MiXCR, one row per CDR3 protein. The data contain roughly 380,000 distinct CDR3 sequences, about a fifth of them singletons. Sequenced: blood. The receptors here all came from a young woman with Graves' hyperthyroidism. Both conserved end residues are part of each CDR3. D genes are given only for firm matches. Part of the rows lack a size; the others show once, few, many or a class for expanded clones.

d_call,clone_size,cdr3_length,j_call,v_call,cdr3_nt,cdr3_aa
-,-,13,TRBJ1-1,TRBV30,TGTGCCTGGAGTCATGGGGTTCGCACTGAAGCTTTCTTT,CAWSHGVRTEAFF
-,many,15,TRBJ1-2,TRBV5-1,TGCGCCAGCAGCTTGGTCCGGGGAGGTCCGGTTGGCTACACCTTC,CASSLVRGGPVGYTF
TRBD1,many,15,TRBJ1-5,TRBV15,TGTGCCACCGGGGACAGCCCCGCTGGCAATCAGCCCCAGCATTTT,CATGDSPAGNQPQHF
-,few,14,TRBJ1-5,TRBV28,TGTGCCAGCAGTTTCCCGGGAAATAATCAGCCCCAGCATTTT,CASSFPGNNQPQHF
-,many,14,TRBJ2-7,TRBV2,TGTGCCAGCAGTGGGGTGGACCTACGTACCGAGCAGTACTTC,CASSGVDLRTEQYF
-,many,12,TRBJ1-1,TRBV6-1,TGTGCCAGCAGTGACGGGTGGACTGAAGCTTTCTTT,CASSDGWTEAFF
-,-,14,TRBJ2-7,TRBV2,TGTGCCAGCAGTGACGGGGCAGGGGTCTACGAGCAGTACTTC,CASSDGAGVYEQYF
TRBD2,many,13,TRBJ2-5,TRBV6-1,TGTGCCAGCAGCTTGGGACTAGCGGGGAAGGCGAACTTC,CASSLGLAGKANF
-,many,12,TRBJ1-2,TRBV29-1,TGCAGCGTTGCTCGGGGAGGGTATGGCTACACCTTC,CSVARGGYGYTF
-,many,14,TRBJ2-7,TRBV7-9,TGTGCCAGCAGTCCTGCGGGGTTAACCTACGAGCAGTACTTC,CASSPAGLTYEQYF
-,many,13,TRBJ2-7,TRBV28,TGTGCCAGCAGTCAGACAGGAGTTAACGAGCAGTACTTC,CASSQTGVNEQYF
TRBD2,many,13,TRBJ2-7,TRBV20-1,TGCAGTGCTAGAGGACTAGCGGGGTACGAGCAGTACTTC,CSARGLAGYEQYF
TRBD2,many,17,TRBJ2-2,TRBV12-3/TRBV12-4,TGTGCCAGCAGTCGACTAGCGGGGGGTGAGGGCACCGGGGAGCTGTTTTTT,CASSRLAGGEGTGELFF
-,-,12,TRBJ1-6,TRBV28,TGTGCCAGCAGTCTCTTGGGTGCACCCCTCCACTTT,CASSLLGAPLHF
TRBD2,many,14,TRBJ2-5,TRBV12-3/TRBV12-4,TGTGCCAGCGGAAGCGGGGGGGCCCAAGAGACCCAGTACTTC,CASGSGGAQETQYF
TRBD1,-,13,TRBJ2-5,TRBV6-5,TGTGCCAGCAGCTTAACCAGGGGGAAGACCCAGTACTTC,CASSLTRGKTQYF
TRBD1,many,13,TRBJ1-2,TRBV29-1,TGCAGCGTTGGGCCGGGACAGGCCTATGGCTACACCTTC,CSVGPGQAYGYTF
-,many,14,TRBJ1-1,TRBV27,TGTGCCAGCAGTTTATCATCCTTGAGCACTGAAGCTTTCTTT,CASSLSSLSTEAFF
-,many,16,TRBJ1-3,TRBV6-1,TGTGCCAGCAGATCGACGGGGCTGAGCTCTGGAAACACCATATATTTT,CASRSTGLSSGNTIYF
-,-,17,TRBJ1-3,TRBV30,TGTGCCTGGGAAGGCCTCTTACACGGACATACTGGAAACACCATATATTTT,CAWEGLLHGHTGNTIYF
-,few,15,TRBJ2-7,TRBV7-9,TGTGCCAGCAGCCGTAAAGGCAGGGAGAGGTACGAGCAGTACTTC,CASSRKGRERYEQYF
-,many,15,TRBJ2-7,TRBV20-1,TGCAGTGCTAGTTCTATCGCGAAAAGAACTGACGAGCAGTACTTC,CSASSIAKRTDEQYF
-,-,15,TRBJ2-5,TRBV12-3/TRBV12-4,TGTGCCAGCACCAAAGGGACTGAGGGTAGGGAGACCCAGTACTTC,CASTKGTEGRETQYF
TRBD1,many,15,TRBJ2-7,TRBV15,TGTGCCACCAGCAGGGGACAGCGAAGCTCCTACGAGCAGTACTTC,CATSRGQRSSYEQYF
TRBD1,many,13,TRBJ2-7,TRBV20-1,TGCAGTGCTAGCCGGGACAGCCCTAATGAGCAGTACTTC,CSASRDSPNEQYF
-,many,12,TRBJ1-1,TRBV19,TGTGCCAGTAGTGTTCTGAACACTGAAGCTTTCTTT,CASSVLNTEAFF
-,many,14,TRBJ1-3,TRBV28,TGTGCCAGCAGTTCTCCTGGGGCTGGAAACACCATATATTTT,CASSSPGAGNTIYF
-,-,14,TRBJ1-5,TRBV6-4,TGTGCCAGCAGTGACTCGACAGACAATCAGCCCCAGCATTTT,CASSDSTDNQPQHF
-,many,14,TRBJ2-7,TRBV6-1,TGTGCCAGCAGTGAAGCGGGAGGATACTACGAGCAGTACTTC,CASSEAGGYYEQYF
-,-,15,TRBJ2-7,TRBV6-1,TGTGCCAGCTTAAGAATAGGTAGATTCGCGGCCGAGCAGTACTTC,CASLRIGRFAAEQYF
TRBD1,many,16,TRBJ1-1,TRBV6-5,TGTGCCAGCAGTTTACCCGCGACAGGGGGAGGGACTGAAGCTTTCTTT,CASSLPATGGGTEAFF
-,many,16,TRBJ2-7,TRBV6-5,TGTGCCAGCAGTTGGGGACGCCGGACGGGCTCCTACGAGCAGTACTTC,CASSWGRRTGSYEQYF
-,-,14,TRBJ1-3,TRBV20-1,TGCAGTGCTAGGGTATTGGGAGATGGAAACACCATATATTTT,CSARVLGDGNTIYF
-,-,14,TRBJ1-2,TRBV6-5,TGTGCCAGCAATTACGAGCGCGGATATGGTGGCTACACCTTC,CASNYERGYGGYTF
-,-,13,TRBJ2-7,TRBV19,TGTGCCAGCAGTGAAGCTGGGATGAGGGAGCAGTACTTC,CASSEAGMREQYF
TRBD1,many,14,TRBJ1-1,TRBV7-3,TGTGCCAGCAGCTCGGACAGGCTGAACACTGAAGCTTTCTTT,CASSSDRLNTEAFF
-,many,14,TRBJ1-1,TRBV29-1,TGCAGCGTCGCCATGACAGCCATGAACACTGAAGCTTTCTTT,CSVAMTAMNTEAFF
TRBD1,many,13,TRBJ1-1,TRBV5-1,TGCGCCAGCAGCGGCGCAGGGACAGATGAAGCTTTCTTT,CASSGAGTDEAFF
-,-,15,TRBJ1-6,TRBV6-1,TGTGCCAGCAGTGAAGCGGGCAGGTTCAATTCACCCCTCCACTTT,CASSEAGRFNSPLHF
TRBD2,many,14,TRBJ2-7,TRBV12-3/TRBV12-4,TGTGCCAGCAGTCCCCCGGGACTAGGCTACGAGCAGTACTTC,CASSPPGLGYEQYF
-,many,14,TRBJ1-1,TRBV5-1,TGCGCCAGCAGCTTGAGTCCCTGGGACACTGAAGCTTTCTTT,CASSLSPWDTEAFF